Listed here is a single T cell receptor (beta chain). Generated by immunoSEQ multiplex PCR, the TCRdb table keeps only in-frame clones and is missing some. The data show a few hundred thousand clones, with roughly 80% seen just once and around 3.6% held by the top ten. V shed 5 bases, J shed 3 bases, and the junction held 9 bases outside the gene matches. CDR1 and CDR2 from the germline V gene are MNHEY and SMNVEV (reference sequence). The CDR3 consists of 16 residues. These data originate in a study of blood T cell repertoires in COVID-19. About the study: The study drew acute and convalescent COVID-19 samples from the United States, Italy and Spain.

In terms of age and location, participants ranged from about 18 to 95 years and lived in fewer than 30 US areas. The chain couples TRBV27 to TRBJ1-2; 10 bases align to TRBD1. This receptor was identified in a man in his fifties who had recovered from COVID-19. The sample comprised PBMCs or T cells enriched from blood (not recorded which). The CDR3 is CASSPRRTGGYYGYTF. CDR3 DNA sequence: TGTGCCAGCAGTCCCAGAAGGACAGGGGGTTACTATGGCTACACCTTC.